A single sample gave rise to the 28 T cell receptor beta chains below, sequenced in a study of CD8 T cells in Susac syndrome. Random hexamers primed reverse transcription of 0.5 to 1 ug RNA. TCRdb reprocessed the immunoSEQ multiplex PCR reads via MiXCR and lists one record per CDR3 protein. The sample consists of roughly 250,000 distinct CDR3 sequences, less than 96% of them appearing once. Sequenced sample: CD4+ T cells from PBMCs. The source of these receptors is a human donor with Susac syndrome.

The genes are TRBV6-5 and TRBJ1-2; 7 bases are a match to TRBD1. CDR1 MNHEY and CDR2 SVGAGI come from the germline V gene. CDR3 size: 14 residues. Trimming cost V 6 bases and J 5 bases; bases outside gene matches: 9. The CDR3 nucleotides are TGTGCCAGCAGCTCCGGGACAGTGGGATATGGCTACACCTTC. Translated: CASSSGTVGYGYTF.

The V and J genes are TRBV6-6 and TRBJ2-5; TRBD1 might be the D (8 bases). The germline gives CDR1 MNHNY, CDR2 SVGAGI (reference sequence). Trimming stripped 5 bases from V and 2 bases from J, with 15 bases between. The length of the CDR3 is 15 residues. The CDR3 here is CASSGQGGSQETQYF. The CDR3 DNA sequence: TGTGCCAGCAGTGGACAGGGAGGGTCACAAGAGACCCAGTACTTC.

V and J are TRBV20-1 and TRBJ1-5; D remains unclear. The ends were cut back, 5 bases at V and 1 base at J, with 12 bases in the middle. The CDR3 runs to 14 residues. Germline CDR1 and CDR2: DFQATT and SNEGSKA (reference sequence). The CDR3 nucleotides are TGCAGTGCTTGGGGAGGATGGAGCAATCAGCCCCAGCATTTT. It yields the protein CSAWGGWSNQPQHF.

The chain recombines TRBV29-1 with TRBJ2-5; D gene uncertain. The CDR3 spans 14 residues. V gave up 4 bases and J gave up 0 bases, with 12 bases separating them. The germline CDR1 and CDR2 sequences are SQVTM and ANQGSEA. The CDR3: CSVVRGRDQETQYF. The CDR3 region has the DNA TGCAGCGTTGTCCGTGGTAGGGACCAAGAGACCCAGTACTTC.

The V call is TRBV5-1, the J call TRBJ2-1; 11 nucleotides align to TRBD2. The CDR3 totals 16 residues. Germline CDR1 and CDR2: SGHRS and YFSETQ. V shed 4 bases, J shed 8 bases, and the junction held 11 bases outside the gene matches. The CDR3 DNA follows: TGCGCCAGCAGCATCGTAGCGGGAGGGCCTAAAGATGAGCAGTTCTTC. This sequence encodes CASSIVAGGPKDEQFF.

The rearrangement uses TRBV6-1 and TRBJ2-7, with 7 bases lining up with TRBD1. Germline CDR1 and CDR2: MNHNS and SASEGT. The junction had 13 bases not matched to a gene; V was cut back by 8 bases and J by 9 bases. The CDR3 runs to 13 residues. CDR3 DNA: TGTGCCAGCGTTGGGACAGTAGGCCCGGGGCAGTACTTC. It specifies CASVGTVGPGQYF.

The chain employs TRBV6-4 and TRBJ2-2, with TRBD2 matching 9 bases. In germline, CDR1 is MRHNA, CDR2 SNTAGT. Trimming removed 5 bases from V and 5 bases from J; junction bases left unmatched: 6. The CDR3 covers 15 residues. The CDR3 reads CASSQELAGTGELFF. The CDR3 DNA reads TGTGCCAGCAGTCAGGAACTAGCGGGTACCGGGGAGCTGTTTTTT.

This chain uses TRBV20-1 with TRBJ2-3; possibly TRBD1 or TRBD2 for D (5 bases each). Trimming shortened V by 3 bases and J by 6 bases, and 7 bases separated the two germline ends. The CDR3 is made up of 11 amino acids. CDR1 and CDR2 from the germline V gene are DFQATT and SNEGSKA (reference sequence). CDR3 DNA: TGCAGTGCTAGCTGGGGGGATACGCAGTATTTT. This gives the protein CSASWGDTQYF.

The genes are TRBV7-9 and TRBJ2-7; 10 positions agree with TRBD2. The junction had 9 bases not matched to a gene; V was cut back by 4 bases and J by 0 bases. CDR1 and CDR2 (germline): SEHNR, FQNEAQ (reference sequence). The CDR3 loop spans 17 amino acids. As DNA, the CDR3 is TGTGCCAGCAGCTCCCGAGGAGCGGGAGGGTTCTCCTACGAGCAGTACTTC. Its translation is CASSSRGAGGFSYEQYF.

The rearrangement joins TRBV20-1 to TRBJ2-3, with 7 bases that match TRBD1. Germline V gene data show CDR1 as DFQATT and CDR2 as SNEGSKA (reference sequence). The CDR3 is 13 amino acids. V shed 5 bases and J 4 bases; nucleotides not matched to a gene: 6. The chain's CDR3 is CSAGRTGPDTQYF. The DNA of the CDR3 is TGCAGTGCTGGAAGGACAGGACCAGATACGCAGTATTTT.

The CDR3 DNA follows: TGCGCCAGCAGCCAAGATGGCGGGAGGGGGTACTACAATGAGCAGTTCTTC. Its protein is CASSQDGGRGYYNEQFF. The chain joins TRBV4-1 to TRBJ2-1; 9 nucleotides align to TRBD2. The trim removed 0 bases at V and 3 bases at J, leaving 6 bases unmatched. The V gene's germline CDR1 is MGHRA and CDR2 YSYEKL. The CDR3 runs 17 residues.

J is TRBJ1-1 and V is TRBV6-1; tentatively, D is TRBD1 (5 bases). The V and J ends lost 5 bases and 1 base respectively, with 26 bases between them. Germline V gene sequence: CDR1 MNHNS, CDR2 SASEGT. The CDR3 has 19 residues. The CDR3 here is CASSNWERRGRWANTEAFF. In DNA form, the CDR3 reads TGTGCCAGCAGTAATTGGGAGAGGAGGGGCCGGTGGGCGAACACTGAAGCTTTCTTT.

The chain carries TRBV5-1 and TRBJ2-7, with TRBD1 as a possible D gene (6 bases). CDR3 length: 15 amino acids. Germline V lookup: CDR1 SGHRS, CDR2 YFSETQ. The V end was cut by 2 bases, the J end by 7 bases, with 19 bases between. The CDR3 coding sequence is TGCGCCAGCAGCTTTGCCGTCGGCAGGGGTAGGGAGCAGTACTTC. Its translation: CASSFAVGRGREQYF.

The V gene is TRBV28, the J gene TRBJ2-7; D uncertain. The CDR3 is 14 residues long. With 5 bases removed from V and 9 bases from J, the gap between germline ends came to 20 bases. Germline CDR1 reads MDHEN; CDR2 reads SYDVKM. The CDR3 reads CASSLGRFSLAQYF. The CDR3 DNA reads TGTGCCAGCAGTCTAGGACGTTTCTCCCTGGCGCAGTACTTC.

The chain is built from TRBV24-1 and TRBJ2-5; D is possibly TRBD1 (5 bases). With 8 bases removed from V and 4 bases from J, the gap between germline ends came to 13 bases. Germline values: CDR1 KGHDR, CDR2 SFDVKD. This CDR3 has 13 amino acids. The DNA of the CDR3 is TGTGCCACCAAGGGGCCGGCGAGAGAGACCCAGTACTTC. Its translation: CATKGPARETQYF.

The chain joins TRBV29-1 to TRBJ2-7; D assignment may be TRBD1 or TRBD2 (6 bases each). Trimming cost V 4 bases and J 1 base, with 17 bases left between them. The CDR3 covers 15 residues. Germline CDR1 and CDR2: SQVTM and ANQGSEA. The CDR3 region is CSVASLRGDSYEQYF. DNA for the CDR3: TGCAGCGTTGCAAGCTTAAGGGGGGATTCCTACGAGCAGTACTTC.

The chain joins TRBV2 to TRBJ1-2; D is perhaps TRBD1 (6 bases). CDR1 and CDR2 from the germline V gene are SNHLY and FYNNEI. The CDR3 runs 16 residues. V lost 6 bases and J lost 6, with 23 bases in between. CDR3 DNA sequence: TGTGCCAGCAGACGGACAGTAGTCCCCCTAGGGCATGGCTACACCTTC. Encoded protein: CASRRTVVPLGHGYTF.

This clonotype was observed a few times. J is TRBJ2-2 and V is TRBV12-3 or TRBV12-4; D is undetermined. V shed 3 bases and J shed 1 base, with 3 bases lying between them. CDR3 length: 13 amino acids. CDR3 DNA sequence: TGTGCCAGCAGTTTTAGGAACACCGGGGAGCTGTTTTTT. It is translated as CASSFRNTGELFF.

This chain joins TRBV29-1 and TRBJ2-7, with 8 bases fitting TRBD2. The ends lost 5 bases at V and 6 bases at J; junction bases unmatched: 15. The CDR3 has 15 residues. CDR1 is SQVTM, CDR2 ANQGSEA, per germline. DNA for the CDR3: TGCAGCGTTATACTAGCGGTAAAACAAAGCGGCGAGCAGTACTTC. Amino acids: CSVILAVKQSGEQYF.

This chain links TRBV11-2 with TRBJ1-2; a weak D match, TRBD1 (6 bases). Trimming took 1 base from V and 3 from J, leaving 15 bases between them. CDR1 and CDR2 from the germline V gene are SGHAT and FQNNGV. This CDR3 is built from 16 residues. This CDR3 is CASSLGAGAADYGYTF. The CDR3 DNA reads TGTGCCAGCAGCTTAGGGGCGGGGGCCGCGGACTATGGCTACACCTTC.

A single count supports this clonotype. The V gene is TRBV3-1, the J gene TRBJ2-7; 7 bases map to TRBD2. Germline loops: CDR1 LGHDT, CDR2 YNNKEL (reference sequence). Unmatched junction bases numbered 3, after V lost 0 bases and J lost 1 base. The CDR3 runs 15 residues. In DNA form, the CDR3 reads TGTGCCAGCAGCCAAGATTTTAGCGGGTCCTACGAGCAGTACTTC. Residues: CASSQDFSGSYEQYF.

The V call is TRBV29-1, the J call TRBJ1-2; no firm D call. V was cut by 1 base and J by 7 bases, with 4 bases left in between. The CDR3 spans 10 residues. Germline assignment: CDR1 SQVTM and CDR2 ANQGSEA. The CDR3 DNA is TGCAGCGTTGAAGGTCCTGGCTACACCTTC. It codes for CSVEGPGYTF.

This clonotype turned up a few times. V and J are TRBV28 and TRBJ2-7; no firm D call. Germline V gene sequence: CDR1 MDHEN, CDR2 SYDVKM. Trimming removed 3 bases from V and 4 bases from J, with 7 bases in between. The length of the CDR3 is 12 residues. CDR3 residues: CASSLVGYEQYF. The CDR3 DNA reads TGTGCCAGCAGTTTGGTTGGATACGAGCAGTACTTC.

The CDR3 reads CASSQAPGSGANVLTF. The CDR3, as DNA: TGTGCCAGCAGCCAAGCCCCGGGCTCTGGGGCCAACGTCCTGACTTTC. V is TRBV3-1 and J is TRBJ2-6, with unresolved D. Trimming shortened V by 1 base and J by 0 bases, and 7 bases separated the two germline ends. CDR1 is LGHDT and CDR2 is YNNKEL in the germline V gene (reference sequence). The CDR3 extends over 16 amino acids.

The chain employs TRBV27 and TRBJ2-3; no firm D call. From germline, CDR1 is MNHEY and CDR2 SMNVEV (reference sequence). Between the trimmed V and J ends, which lost 4 bases and 11 bases, there was a span of 10 bases. The CDR3 is made up of 11 amino acids. As DNA, the CDR3 is TGTGCCAGCAGTTCCGAGGCAGAGCAGTATTTT. Protein product: CASSSEAEQYF.

The chain recombines TRBV7-9 with TRBJ2-1; 8 nucleotides align to TRBD1. CDR3 size: 14 residues. The trim removed 1 base at V and 14 bases at J, leaving 10 bases unmatched. Germline V CDR1 and CDR2: SEHNR, FQNEAQ (reference sequence). For the CDR3, the DNA is TGTGCCAGCAGCTTAGGGACAGGGTTTGGTATTGAGTTCTTC. Its translation is CASSLGTGFGIEFF.

This chain links TRBV30 with TRBJ2-2; weak D call: TRBD1 (6 bases). CDR3 length: 14 amino acids. Germline CDR1 reads GTSNPN; CDR2 reads SVGIG (reference sequence). Trimming shortened V by 4 bases and J by 6 bases, and 15 bases separated the two germline ends. The CDR3 is CAWNFLQGPGELFF. The CDR3 DNA reads TGTGCCTGGAATTTTTTACAGGGTCCCGGGGAGCTGTTTTTT. Complete variable domain (other parts from reference TRBV30 and TRBJ2-2): SQTIHQWPATLVQPVGSPLSLECTVEGTSNPNLYWYRQAAGRGLQLLFYSVGIGQISSEVPQNLSASRPQDRQFILSSKKLLLSDSGFYLCAWNFLQGPGELFFGEGSRLTVL.

The J gene is TRBJ2-5, the V gene TRBV5-1; 7 bases line up with TRBD2. The junction had 5 bases not matched to a gene; V was cut back by 0 bases and J by 3 bases. The CDR3 has 15 residues. Germline-derived CDR1 and CDR2 are SGHRS and YFSETQ. The CDR3 DNA reads as TGCGCCAGCAGCTTGGGACCGGCGGGGGAAGAGACCCAGTACTTC. Its translation: CASSLGPAGEETQYF.